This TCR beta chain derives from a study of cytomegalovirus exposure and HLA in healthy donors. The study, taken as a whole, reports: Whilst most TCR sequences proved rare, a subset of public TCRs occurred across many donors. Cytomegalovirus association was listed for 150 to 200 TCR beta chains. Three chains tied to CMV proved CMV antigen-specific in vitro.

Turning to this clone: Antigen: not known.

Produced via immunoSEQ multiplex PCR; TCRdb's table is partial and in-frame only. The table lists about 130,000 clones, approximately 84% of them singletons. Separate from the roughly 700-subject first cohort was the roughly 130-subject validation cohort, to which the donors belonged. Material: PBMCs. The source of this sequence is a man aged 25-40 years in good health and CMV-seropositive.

CDR3 loop: CASSGRTGYWGSYEQYF. The CDR3 bases are TGTGCCAGCAGTGGGCGGACAGGGTATTGGGGTTCCTACGAGCAGTACTTC. V usage is TRBV6-1 and J usage is TRBJ2-7; 8 positions match TRBD1. Looked up from germline, CDR1 is MNHNS and CDR2 is SASEGT. This CDR3 is built from 17 residues. The J segment lost 1 base and the V segment lost 4 bases, leaving 12 bases of the junction unmatched.